This T cell receptor (beta chain) was captured in a study of PD-1 blockade in classical Hodgkin lymphoma (dated by TCRdb to the early 2020s). Context from the whole study: Nivolumab dosing was 3 mg/kg intravenously every 2 weeks, continuing until either disease progression or unacceptable toxicity. The study used CyTOF and TCR beta sequencing to define a peripheral blood immune signature of response to PD-1 blockade in classical Hodgkin lymphoma.

The time point label of this sample denotes: cycle 4 day 1 (C4D1), after more than five weeks of nivolumab. All trial patients had relapsed after autologous stem cell transplantation, with cohorts A, B and C differing in prior brentuximab vedotin exposure. A Miltenyi CD4+ T cell isolation kit was used for magnetic negative selection to purify CD4+ T cells from thawed PBMCs. The trial cohort was composed of 56 patients with relapsed/refractory classical Hodgkin lymphoma, for whom complete response, partial response or progressive disease was recorded as best overall response. Single-agent nivolumab was administered to trial patients in the multi-cohort phase II CheckMate 205 trial. An independent review committee assessed best overall response by applying the 2007 International Working Group response criteria. Trial PBMCs were collected just before the start of nivolumab (C1D1) and during therapy at cycle 2 day 1 and cycle 4 day 1. Peripheral blood was collected in 8 mL Vacutainer Cell Preparation Tubes, from which PBMCs were isolated by centrifugation and then cryopreserved. Purified CD4+ and CD8+ fractions were prepared only for cases in which an additional PBMC sample was available. Magnetically labelled cells were depleted on LS columns in a quadroMACS separator, and the flow-through was collected as the purified fraction.

Study-level results and caveats: The study was limited to a single clinical trial cohort, and causes of repertoire differences, possibly disease activity or prior therapy, remained undefined. Baseline TCR diversity was reported to be lower in newly diagnosed patients than in healthy donors, and even lower in relapsed/refractory patients. Diversity was lower in patients who began nivolumab less than 1 year after ASCT, so these patients were left out of later analyses to avoid confounding by immune reconstitution. CD4+ but not CD8+ TCR diversity rose significantly by C4D1 (p=0.0027 vs p=0.16), most apparent in complete responders (p=0.02). Among trial patients, those achieving complete response had baseline diversity similar to that of newly diagnosed patients, while diversity was significantly lower in partial responders and progressors.

V is cut by 5 bases and J by 0 bases, and the space between the germline ends is 11 bases. In the germline V gene, CDR1 corresponds to MNHEY and CDR2 to SVGAGI. The CDR3 starts with the cysteine, ends with the phenylalanine, and has 14 residues. CDR3 DNA is the only sequence kept; it has 42 bases, read in frame from the first base. Note on this clone: Its antigen is unknown. Base qualities were left out, and no much larger clone turns up one base away.

The Qiagen DNeasy kit was used to extract genomic DNA both from unsorted PBMCs and from the negatively selected CD4+ and CD8+ fractions. Using primers that anneal to V and J segments, immunoSEQ multiplex PCR amplified the TCR beta CDR3 regions. A synthetic immune receptor repertoire was used to minimize amplification bias, and any remaining bias was removed computationally after sequencing. As for the authors' bioinformatics: Repertoire diversity was quantified as the Shannon entropy index using custom Python scripts. Unsorted, CD4+ and CD8+ repertoires were examined separately, except in combined analyses, for which CD4+ and CD8+ sequences were merged in silico. Clonal expansion was defined as at least a 2-fold frequency increase after treatment relative to C1D1, with a pseudocount of 0.5 for undetected baseline clones. Clones with 0 or 1 copy at C1D1 were defined as singleton clones, while clones with 2 or more copies were defined as non-singleton clones. By matching protein sequences in sorted samples from the same patient, clones expanded in unsorted samples were annotated as CD4+, CD8+ or unknown. Wilcoxon tests on paired samples were used to test changes in diversity from C1D1 to C4D1. As stored in TCRdb, this immuneACCESS dataset retains in-frame rearrangements with V and J assigned. A fraction of the clones does not appear; measured against another copy, unresolved V genes explain less than half of the discrepancy, and the remainder lacks a known reason. From that table come the V and J calls and clone size; the DNA was used to work out D and trimming. The sample table holds 15,000 to 25,000 clones, of which roughly 85% were seen once. In total, the top ten clones hold approximately 2.7% of the sample.

The sequence is built from TRBV6-5 and TRBJ2-7, with the D gene call left open. The sample in question was CD4+ T cells from blood, obtained before the fourth cycle of nivolumab. The receptor's source is a human donor with classical Hodgkin lymphoma. The DNA sequence follows: TGTGCCAGCAGTGATCGCATGAGCTCCTACGAGCAGTACTTC. This yields the protein CASSDRMSSYEQYF.